Given below is one TCR beta chain in context. These data are taken from a study of blood T cells in healthy people across ages. The CDR3 sequence is 13 residues long. The trim removed 5 bases at V and 4 bases at J, leaving 7 bases unmatched. CDR1 and CDR2 from the germline V gene are SQVTM and ANQGSEA. It was with a sample-barcoded 5' primer and a J-beta primer mix that a second PCR of roughly 6 to 12 cycles was run. Every sample gave at least 2.5 million paired-end reads containing CDR3. A single record per CDR3 protein comes from TCRdb applying MiXCR to the 5' RACE reads. The sample contains approximately 350,000 distinct CDR3 sequences, about 52% of which appear only once. Total RNA, at least 5 micrograms per sample, came from PBMCs.

Sequences were obtained from blood. The TCR was taken from a man aged 55-75 years in good health. The V and J genes are TRBV29-1 and TRBJ1-1; 7 nucleotides match TRBD1. The CDR3, as DNA: TGCAGCGTTACTGACAGGGACTTCACTGAAGCTTTCTTT. Protein product: CSVTDRDFTEAFF.